This passage covers 13 T cell receptor beta chains from one sample sequenced in a study of response to subunit inactivated influenza vaccine. A single record per CDR3 protein comes from TCRdb applying MiXCR to the RT-PCR reads. The repertoire includes about 520,000 distinct CDR3 sequences, approximately 11% of them detected once, and 12% sits in the top ten. The starting material was PBMCs from blood, obtained about 6 weeks after vaccination. The receptors were gathered from a man in his forties or fifties who received an inactivated influenza vaccine.

Ten or more counts support this clonotype. Here the CDR3 DNA reads TGCGCCAGCAGCTTGCAGCTACAAGAGACCCAGTACTTC. Protein sequence: CASSLQLQETQYF. This rearrangement joins TRBV5-1 to TRBJ2-5; no reliable D call. V was clipped by 1 base and J by 2 bases, with 6 bases between them. Germline V lookup: CDR1 SGHRS, CDR2 YFSETQ. The CDR3 is 13 residues long. Combining the CDR3 with reference TRBV5-1 and TRBJ2-5 gives the whole variable domain KAGVTQTPRYLIKTRGQQVTLSCSPISGHRSVSWYQQTPGQGLQFLFEYFSETQRNKGNFPGRFSGRQFSNSRSEMNVSTLELGDSALYLCASSLQLQETQYFGPGTRLLVL.

This clonotype came up a few times. The V call is TRBV5-1, the J call TRBJ2-3; 15 bases agree with TRBD2. Trimming took 4 bases from V and 3 from J; bases not matched to a gene: 12. The germline CDR1 and CDR2 sequences are SGHRS and YFSETQ. This CDR3 is 19 amino acids long. The CDR3 is CASSRLGLAGGLLTDTQYF. CDR3 nucleotide sequence: TGCGCCAGCAGCCGCCTAGGACTAGCGGGGGGGCTGTTAACAGATACGCAGTATTTT.

The chain uses TRBV5-6 and TRBJ1-2, with 8 bases identical to TRBD1. From germline, CDR1 is SGHDT and CDR2 YYEEEE. V trimming: 4 bases; J trimming: 3 bases; junction bases outside the gene matches: 8. The CDR3 contains 15 residues. CDR3 region: CASSPRTGFDYGYTF. Written as DNA, the CDR3 is TGTGCCAGCAGCCCCCGGACAGGGTTTGACTATGGCTACACCTTC.

The gene calls are TRBV3-1 and TRBJ1-1; TRBD1 is a possible D gene (6 bases). In germline, CDR1 is LGHDT, CDR2 YNNKEL (reference sequence). The CDR3 is 15 residues long. Trimming removed 4 bases from V and 5 bases from J, with 17 bases in between. CDR3 protein: CASSPRWGAGTEAFF. In DNA, the CDR3 is TGTGCCAGCAGCCCGCGCTGGGGGGCGGGAACTGAAGCTTTCTTT.

This clonotype was seen a handful of times. DNA for the CDR3: TGCAGCGTTGCCGGCGGAGGGAGCAACACAGATACGCAGTATTTT. Protein product: CSVAGGGSNTDTQYF. The chain combines TRBV29-1 with TRBJ2-3, with D perhaps TRBD2 (6 bases). V shed 4 bases and J shed 2 bases, with 16 bases lying between them. The CDR3 covers 15 residues. CDR1 and CDR2 (germline): SQVTM, ANQGSEA.

V is TRBV11-2 and J is TRBJ2-3, with TRBD2 as a possible D gene (6 bases). Trimming left V 3 bases short and J 4 bases short, with 11 bases between. Per germline, CDR1 SGHAT and CDR2 FQNNGV. The CDR3 has 14 amino acids. The CDR3 spells CASSFGGTSDTQYF. In nucleotides, the CDR3 is TGTGCCAGCAGCTTCGGCGGGACTTCAGATACGCAGTATTTT.

Only a few counts were recorded for this clonotype. The chain couples TRBV7-2 to TRBJ2-5; D unclear. V shed 4 bases and J shed 5 bases, with 11 bases lying between them. The CDR3 is made up of 13 amino acids. Germline V gene sequence: CDR1 SGHTA, CDR2 FQGNSA. This CDR3 is CASSSVLLETQYF. Written as DNA, the CDR3 is TGTGCCAGCAGCTCCGTCTTGCTGGAGACCCAGTACTTC.

The chain links TRBV6-1 to TRBJ2-2; TRBD1 is a possible D gene (6 bases). V was pared by 8 bases and J by 5 bases, with 21 bases between. The CDR3 loop spans 16 amino acids. Germline CDR1 and CDR2: MNHNS and SASEGT. The CDR3 sequence is CASSPGAGVYTGELFF. The CDR3 region has the DNA TGTGCCAGCTCCCCCGGGGCAGGGGTGTATACCGGGGAGCTGTTTTTT.

This clonotype was seen more than once but under ten times. V and J are TRBV7-3 and TRBJ2-1; TRBD2 aligns across 12 bases. Germline CDR1 and CDR2: SGHTA and FQGTGA. The trim removed 5 bases at V and 5 bases at J, leaving 7 bases unmatched. CDR3 size: 16 residues. The CDR3 here is CASSRMGLAGNNEQFF. DNA of the CDR3: TGTGCCAGCAGCCGGATGGGACTAGCGGGTAACAATGAGCAGTTCTTC.

In this sample, this clonotype turned up many times. The genes are TRBV6-1 and TRBJ2-3, with 8 bases fitting TRBD1. The V segment lost 6 bases and the J segment 3 bases; nucleotides outside the gene matches: 8. This CDR3 spans 15 amino acids. Germline CDR1 and CDR2: MNHNS and SASEGT. CDR3 DNA sequence: TGTGCCAGCAGAACGGACAGGGTAACGACAGATACGCAGTATTTT. This sequence encodes CASRTDRVTTDTQYF.

V and J are TRBV5-6 and TRBJ2-1; 9 bases match TRBD1. Per the germline V gene, CDR1 is SGHDT and CDR2 is YYEEEE. The CDR3 is made up of 16 amino acids. V shed 2 bases, J shed 0 bases, and the junction held 3 bases outside the gene matches. The DNA for the CDR3 is TGTGCCAGCAGCTTCGTGACAGGGGGCTCCTACAATGAGCAGTTCTTC. Amino acid sequence: CASSFVTGGSYNEQFF.

This clonotype was counted at least ten times. V and J are TRBV27 and TRBJ2-3; a weak D match, TRBD1 (5 bases). The CDR3 sequence is 14 residues long. The germline gives CDR1 MNHEY, CDR2 SMNVEV (reference sequence). V lost 5 bases to trimming and J lost 8 bases, with 17 bases between them. For the CDR3, the DNA is TGTGCCAGCAGTATAAGGGGTGGTATAGGTACGCAGTATTTT. Protein sequence: CASSIRGGIGTQYF.

The sample holds a few counts of this clonotype. The chain combines TRBV20-1 with TRBJ2-1; 13 nucleotides line up with TRBD2. The CDR3 totals 20 residues. V shed 1 base and J 0 bases; nucleotides not matched to a gene: 12. Germline assignment: CDR1 DFQATT and CDR2 SNEGSKA (reference sequence). The CDR3 sequence: CSARGTVGLAGPYSYNEQFF. DNA of the CDR3: TGCAGTGCTAGAGGGACGGTGGGACTAGCGGGACCATACTCCTACAATGAGCAGTTCTTC.